The 4 T cell receptor beta chains presented below share a single source sample, sequenced in a study of OX40 agonist ivuxolimab in advanced cancers. Here immunoSEQ multiplex PCR was the method, and the copy in TCRdb shows in-frame clones only, minus some. The sample carries about 80,000 clones, 84% recorded once. Sequences were derived from CD4+ or CD8+ T cells sorted from blood, sampled in a trial of the OX40 agonist ivuxolimab. All receptors derive from an adult with an advanced solid tumor such as melanoma, head and neck, liver or kidney cancer.

This clone was observed a handful of times. The chain employs TRBV19 and TRBJ2-7; D is perhaps TRBD2 (5 bases). From germline, CDR1 is LNHDA and CDR2 SQIVND (reference sequence). Trimming pared 3 bases from V and 5 bases from J, leaving 11 bases between. The CDR3 sequence is 13 residues long. DNA of the CDR3: TGTGCCAGTAGTATCGGATGGCGGGACGAGCAGTACTTC. It specifies CASSIGWRDEQYF.

The chain links TRBV7-9 to TRBJ2-3; the match to TRBD2 covers 9 bases. The CDR3 consists of 14 residues. Germline assignment: CDR1 SEHNR and CDR2 FQNEAQ (reference sequence). With 6 bases clipped from V and 3 bases from J, the junction kept 4 bases outside the gene matches. CDR3: CASRTSGRTDTQYF. The CDR3 DNA sequence: TGTGCCAGCAGGACTAGCGGAAGGACAGATACGCAGTATTTT.

CDR3 DNA: TGTGCCAGCTCACATTCCGGGACAGGGATGGGTGGCTACACCTTC. Its translation: CASSHSGTGMGGYTF. The chain is built from TRBV18 and TRBJ1-2; 9 nucleotides agree with TRBD1. Germline V gene data show CDR1 as KGHSH and CDR2 as LQKENI. V shed 4 bases, J shed 7 bases, and the junction held 10 bases outside the gene matches. There are 15 residues in the CDR3.

The chain is built from TRBV10-3 and TRBJ2-1, with a possible D match to TRBD2 (6 bases). The CDR3 spans 16 residues. Deletions cut 9 bases from V and 6 bases from J, with 24 bases between. Germline V gene sequence: CDR1 ENHRY, CDR2 SYGVKD. In DNA, the CDR3 is TGTGCCATAAAAAAAGCGGGCTCCACGGCGGGCAATGAGCAGTTCTTC. Protein product: CAIKKAGSTAGNEQFF.